A single sample is the source of the 10 T cell receptor beta chains below, sequenced in a study of T cell repertoires in cytomegalovirus infection. MiXCR was run by TCRdb on the reads, yielding one entry per CDR3 protein. The table includes 250,000 to 350,000 distinct CDR3 sequences, 25% detected once. Input material: PBMCs. All receptors come from a human donor in good health (CMV status not recorded). Some clones in this sample may be carry-over from other donors' samples.

The rearrangement uses TRBV14 and TRBJ2-1; the match to TRBD1 covers 7 bases. The CDR3 is 16 residues long. The germline V gene encodes CDR1 SGHDN and CDR2 FVKESK. Trimming removed 3 bases from V and 4 bases from J; junction bases left unmatched: 9. In nucleotides, the CDR3 is TGTGCCAGCAGCCATTACGACAGGGCTCCGTACAATGAGCAGTTCTTC. Protein sequence: CASSHYDRAPYNEQFF.

This clonotype showed up many times. The chain employs TRBV7-2 and TRBJ2-5, with no clear D. The V end was cut by 0 bases, the J end by 1 base, with 6 bases between. This CDR3 is 14 amino acids long. Germline V lookup: CDR1 SGHTA, CDR2 FQGNSA. The CDR3 bases are TGTGCCAGCAGCTTAGCTCGGGTCCAAGAGACCCAGTACTTC. This codes for CASSLARVQETQYF.

The chain recombines TRBV27 with TRBJ2-1; 7 nucleotides align to TRBD1. In germline, CDR1 is MNHEY, CDR2 SMNVEV (reference sequence). The CDR3 contains 15 residues. V gave up 6 bases and J gave up 5 bases; unmatched junction bases: 10. This CDR3 reads CASRALDRHNNEQFF. CDR3 sequence (DNA): TGTGCCAGCAGGGCCCTGGACAGGCACAACAATGAGCAGTTCTTC.

This chain connects TRBV12-3 or TRBV12-4 to TRBJ2-2; TRBD2 matches 7 bases. The CDR3 is 15 residues long. Losses at the gene ends were 7 bases for V and 8 bases for J; bases not matched to a gene: 13. For the CDR3, the DNA is TGTGCCAGCAATAATGCCGGACTAGTTCCAGGGGAGCTGTTTTTT. Translated: CASNNAGLVPGELFF.

This clonotype was counted only a few times. This sequence joins TRBV6-2 or TRBV6-3 and TRBJ2-1; 11 bases map to TRBD2. The length of the CDR3 is 15 residues. V dropped 3 bases and J dropped 7; count of bases not matched to a gene: 5. The V gene's germline CDR1 is MNHEY and CDR2 SVGEGT. The CDR3 reads CASSYLAGGPNEQFF. The CDR3 coding sequence is TGTGCCAGCAGTTATTTAGCGGGAGGGCCGAATGAGCAGTTCTTC.

The chain couples TRBV30 to TRBJ2-7, with D unresolved. The CDR3 is 13 residues long. Looked up from germline, CDR1 is GTSNPN and CDR2 is SVGIG (reference sequence). V was clipped by 2 bases and J by 7 bases, with 15 bases between them. CDR3 sequence (DNA): TGTGCCTGGAGTTTGTGGGGTAGCAAGGAGCAGTACTTC. Its translation: CAWSLWGSKEQYF.

This clonotype ranks as medium-sized. The chain couples TRBV7-2 to TRBJ1-2; D uncertain. This CDR3 is built from 13 residues. V shed 5 bases and J shed 0 bases, with 7 bases lying between them. Germline-derived CDR1 and CDR2 are SGHTA and FQGNSA. CDR3 sequence reads: CASSPEANYGYTF. In nucleotides, the CDR3 is TGTGCCAGCAGCCCGGAAGCTAACTATGGCTACACCTTC.

This clonotype was seen more than once but under ten times. J is TRBJ1-2 and V is TRBV7-2, with TRBD1 matching 12 bases. CDR1 is SGHTA and CDR2 is FQGNSA in the germline V gene. V shed 5 bases and J 6 bases; nucleotides not matched to a gene: 4. The CDR3 has 14 residues. The CDR3 nucleotides read TGTGCCAGCAGCCTAGGGACAGGGGGCGATGGCTACACCTTC. As protein: CASSLGTGGDGYTF. Using reference TRBV7-2 and TRBJ1-2 for the parts outside the CDR3, the full variable domain is GAGVSQSPSNKVTEKGKDVELRCDPISGHTALYWYRQSLGQGLEFLIYFQGNSAPDKSGLPSDRFSAERTGGSVSTLTIQRTQQEDSAVYLCASSLGTGGDGYTFGSGTRLTVV.

The chain combines TRBV4-3 with TRBJ1-4, with D uncertain. The CDR3 has 12 amino acids. Germline V gives CDR1 LGHNA, CDR2 YSLEER. V gave up 0 bases and J gave up 8 bases, with 4 bases separating them. The CDR3 reads CASSQDREKLFF. The CDR3 region has the DNA TGCGCCAGCAGCCAAGATAGGGAAAAACTGTTTTTT.

In its sample, this clonotype was seen a few times. J is TRBJ1-2 and V is TRBV4-3; D is ambiguous. Trimming stripped 1 base from V and 8 bases from J, with 8 bases between. CDR1 is LGHNA and CDR2 is YSLEER in the germline V gene. The CDR3 runs 12 residues. Written as DNA, the CDR3 is TGCGCCAGCAGCCAAGTTGGGAGAGGCTACACCTTC. Translated, it gives CASSQVGRGYTF.